These T cell receptor beta chains were read from a single sample in a study of T cell repertoires in cytomegalovirus infection. TCRdb reanalysed the reads using MiXCR and keeps one entry per CDR3 protein. This sample yields roughly 180,000 distinct CDR3 sequences, of which less than 25% are seen a single time; 20% to 30% belongs to the top ten. These TCRs' antigens remain unknown. Sequencing was performed on CD8+ T cells from cultured PBMCs, taken from culture after CMV antigen stimulation. These receptor sequences come from a human donor in good health (CMV status not recorded). Some clones in this sample may be carry-over from other donors' samples. CDR3s include the opening cysteine and the closing phenylalanine or tryptophan. D genes are given only for firm matches. Some rows mark clone size as missing; the rest say once, few, many or name a class of expanded clone.

-	TRBV27	TRBJ1-4	-	CASSTGAEKLFF	TGTGCCAGCAGCACCGGGGCTGAAAAACTGTTTTTT
TRBD1	TRBV4-1	TRBJ1-1	-	CASSQGVDRERRSEAFF	TGCGCCAGCAGCCAAGGGGTTGACAGGGAGAGGAGGTCTGAAGCTTTCTTT
-	TRBV9	TRBJ2-7	few	CASSVGSGTYEQYF	TGTGCCAGCAGCGTAGGGTCAGGTACCTACGAGCAGTACTTC
-	TRBV7-9	TRBJ1-1	few	CASSFQGDRTEAFF	TGTGCCAGCAGCTTTCAGGGTGATCGCACTGAAGCTTTCTTT
-	TRBV19	TRBJ1-5	-	CASSSPSRDSNQPQHF	TGTGCCAGTAGTAGCCCGTCCCGGGACAGCAATCAGCCCCAGCATTTT
TRBD2	TRBV6-6	TRBJ2-5	few	CASSSGRLAGGETQYF	TGTGCCAGCAGTTCCGGACGACTAGCGGGGGGAGAGACCCAGTACTTC
TRBD1	TRBV6-1	TRBJ2-3	few	CASSEGDRGRSDTQYF	TGTGCCAGCAGTGAAGGTGACAGGGGGCGTTCAGATACGCAGTATTTT
-	TRBV15	TRBJ2-7	-	CATSRDRDGPYEQYF	TGTGCCACCAGCAGAGACCGGGACGGTCCTTACGAGCAGTACTTC
-	TRBV4-2	TRBJ2-1	few	CASSQDWGTIEQFF	TGTGCCAGCAGCCAAGATTGGGGGACAATTGAGCAGTTCTTC
-	TRBV7-8	TRBJ1-6	-	CASSLGAGEGSPLHF	TGTGCCAGCAGCTTAGGGGCAGGGGAGGGATCACCCCTCCACTTT
TRBD1	TRBV12-3/TRBV12-4	TRBJ1-2	-	CASSRLNRGLYGYTF	TGTGCCAGCAGTCGCCTAAACAGGGGGCTCTATGGCTACACCTTC
TRBD2	TRBV9	TRBJ2-5	-	CASSGTSGVAGVQYF	TGTGCCAGCAGCGGCACTAGCGGTGTCGCAGGGGTCCAGTACTTC
-	TRBV12-3/TRBV12-4	TRBJ1-1	-	CASSPGLLTEAFF	TGTGCCAGCAGCCCAGGGTTATTGACTGAAGCTTTCTTT
-	TRBV2	TRBJ1-1	few	CASSEWSGAWNTEAFF	TGTGCCAGCAGTGAATGGAGCGGCGCGTGGAACACTGAAGCTTTCTTT
TRBD1	TRBV27	TRBJ1-2	few	CASSLRGGAGDYGYTF	TGTGCCAGCAGTTTAAGAGGGGGCGCTGGGGACTATGGCTACACCTTC
TRBD1	TRBV7-2	TRBJ2-7	-	CASSTDRGPHEQYF	TGTGCCAGCAGCACCGACAGGGGGCCCCACGAGCAGTACTTC
TRBD1	TRBV7-2	TRBJ1-1	-	CASSTISRDRGDTEAFF	TGTGCCAGCAGCACCATATCCCGGGACAGGGGCGACACTGAAGCTTTCTTT
-	TRBV7-8	TRBJ1-4	-	CASSGPPDHEKLFF	TGTGCCAGCAGCGGCCCACCGGACCATGAAAAACTGTTTTTT
-	TRBV30	TRBJ2-7	-	CAAADTSYEQYF	TGTGCCGCCGCAGACACGTCATACGAGCAGTACTTC
TRBD2	TRBV6-2/TRBV6-3	TRBJ2-3	-	CASSYPGLAGGFSTDTQYF	TGTGCCAGCAGTTACCCGGGACTAGCGGGGGGCTTTAGCACAGATACGCAGTATTTT
-	TRBV7-6	TRBJ1-2	-	CASSRQGDGYTF	TGTGCCAGCAGCCGGCAGGGAGATGGCTACACCTTC
TRBD2	TRBV12-3/TRBV12-4	TRBJ2-1	-	CASSAPGGSFYNEQFF	TGTGCCAGCAGTGCCCCCGGGGGGTCCTTCTACAATGAGCAGTTCTTC